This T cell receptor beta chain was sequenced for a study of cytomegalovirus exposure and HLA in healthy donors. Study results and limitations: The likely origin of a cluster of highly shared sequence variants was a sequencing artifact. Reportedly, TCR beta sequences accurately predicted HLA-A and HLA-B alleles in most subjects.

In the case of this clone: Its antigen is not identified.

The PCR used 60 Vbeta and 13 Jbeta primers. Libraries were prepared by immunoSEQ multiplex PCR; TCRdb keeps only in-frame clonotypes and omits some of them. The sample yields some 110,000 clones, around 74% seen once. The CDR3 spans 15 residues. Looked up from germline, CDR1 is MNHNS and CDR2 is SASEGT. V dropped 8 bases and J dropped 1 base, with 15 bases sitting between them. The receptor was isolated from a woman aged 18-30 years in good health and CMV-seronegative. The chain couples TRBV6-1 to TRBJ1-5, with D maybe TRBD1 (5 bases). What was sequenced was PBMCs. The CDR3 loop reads CASLLQAWSNQPQHF. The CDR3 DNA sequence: TGTGCCAGCCTACTACAGGCTTGGAGCAATCAGCCCCAGCATTTT.